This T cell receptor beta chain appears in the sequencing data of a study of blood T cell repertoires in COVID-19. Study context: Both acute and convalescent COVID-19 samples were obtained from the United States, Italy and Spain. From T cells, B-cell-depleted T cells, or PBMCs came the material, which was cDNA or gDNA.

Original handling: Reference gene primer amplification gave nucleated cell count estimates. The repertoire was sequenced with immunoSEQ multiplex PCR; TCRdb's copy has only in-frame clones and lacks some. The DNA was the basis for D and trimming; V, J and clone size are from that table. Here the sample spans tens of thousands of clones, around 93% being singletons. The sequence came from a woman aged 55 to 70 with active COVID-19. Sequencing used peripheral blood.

The CDR3 DNA sequence: TGTGCCAGCAGTGAGGCGCAGGGTAATGTACTTGCCGGGGAGCTGTTTTTT. As protein: CASSEAQGNVLAGELFF. This chain joins TRBV2 and TRBJ2-2; D is perhaps TRBD1 (5 bases). V was clipped by 3 bases and J by 6 bases, with 20 bases between them. The CDR3 spans 17 residues. CDR1 SNHLY and CDR2 FYNNEI come from the germline V gene.